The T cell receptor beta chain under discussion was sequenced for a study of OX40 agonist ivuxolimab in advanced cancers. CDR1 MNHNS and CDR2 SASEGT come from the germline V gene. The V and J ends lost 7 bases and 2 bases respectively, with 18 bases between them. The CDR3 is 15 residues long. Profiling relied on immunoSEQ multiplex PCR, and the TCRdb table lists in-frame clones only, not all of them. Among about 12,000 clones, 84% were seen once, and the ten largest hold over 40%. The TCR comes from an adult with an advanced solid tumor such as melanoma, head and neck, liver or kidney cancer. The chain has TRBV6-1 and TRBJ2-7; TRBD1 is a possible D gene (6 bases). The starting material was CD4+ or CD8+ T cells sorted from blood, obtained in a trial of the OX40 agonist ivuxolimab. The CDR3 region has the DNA TGTGCCAGCAAAGTCCGGGCAGGGGATCCCTACGAGCAGTACTTC. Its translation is CASKVRAGDPYEQYF.